This entry is about one T cell receptor (beta chain). Its antigen is currently unknown. Sequencing used immunoSEQ multiplex PCR; TCRdb keeps in-frame clones, though not all of them. The table lists some 60,000 clones, 70% to 85% of them singletons. This sample is part of a study of a mutant IDH1 vaccine in newly diagnosed glioma. The CDR3 runs to 13 residues. Trimming removed 6 bases from V and 8 bases from J, with 14 bases in between. Germline CDR1 reads LNHDA; CDR2 reads SQIVND (reference sequence). The time point denotes: week 11, during vaccination. It was 300 ug of mutant IDH1 20-mer peptide that made up each vaccine dose, given with topical imiquimod.

The chain combines TRBV19 with TRBJ2-4; D call uncertain. The receptor comes from a man between 25 and 39 years old with glioma. This specimen consisted of PBMCs, obtained from a glioma patient whose treatment included an IDH1 peptide vaccine. The CDR3 coding sequence is TGTGCCAGTAGCCTAAGATTCCGGGACATTCAGTACTTC. Encoded protein: CASSLRFRDIQYF.